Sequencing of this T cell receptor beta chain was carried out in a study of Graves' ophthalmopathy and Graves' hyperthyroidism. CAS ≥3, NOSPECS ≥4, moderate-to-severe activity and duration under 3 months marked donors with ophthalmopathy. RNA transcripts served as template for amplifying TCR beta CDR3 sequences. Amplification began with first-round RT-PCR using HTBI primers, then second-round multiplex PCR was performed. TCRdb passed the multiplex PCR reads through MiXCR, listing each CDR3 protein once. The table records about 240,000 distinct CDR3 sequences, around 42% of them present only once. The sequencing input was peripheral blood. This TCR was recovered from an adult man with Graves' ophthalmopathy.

The CDR3 here is CSASQGPGYTF. DNA for the CDR3: TGCAGTGCTAGTCAGGGACCCGGCTACACCTTC. The gene calls are TRBV20-1 and TRBJ1-2; possibly TRBD1 for D (5 bases). Trimming removed 3 bases at V and 8 bases at J, with 10 bases between. Germline CDR1 reads DFQATT; CDR2 reads SNEGSKA (reference sequence). The CDR3 is 11 amino acids.